This T cell receptor (beta chain) was recorded in a study of shared clonotypes between healthy human individuals. Libraries were prepared by immunoSEQ multiplex PCR; TCRdb keeps only in-frame clonotypes and omits some of them. The sample consists of about 2.3 million clones, over 90% of them appearing once. Germline CDR1 is SGHRS and CDR2 is YFSETQ. The CDR3 is made up of 15 amino acids. Trimming took 0 bases from V and 4 from J; bases not matched to a gene: 4. This clone was seen only once. This same CDR3 is encoded by further DNA sequences in the sample. This chain connects TRBV5-1 to TRBJ1-5, with 7 bases matching TRBD1. The material sequenced was naive CD4+ T cells from PBMCs. The subset: CD45RA+ positively selected. This receptor was obtained from a young man in good health. Some clones in this sample may be carry-over from other donors' samples. The CDR3 sequence: CASSLAGQINQPQHF. CDR3 sequence (DNA): TGCGCCAGCAGCTTGGCGGGACAGATAAATCAGCCCCAGCATTTT.